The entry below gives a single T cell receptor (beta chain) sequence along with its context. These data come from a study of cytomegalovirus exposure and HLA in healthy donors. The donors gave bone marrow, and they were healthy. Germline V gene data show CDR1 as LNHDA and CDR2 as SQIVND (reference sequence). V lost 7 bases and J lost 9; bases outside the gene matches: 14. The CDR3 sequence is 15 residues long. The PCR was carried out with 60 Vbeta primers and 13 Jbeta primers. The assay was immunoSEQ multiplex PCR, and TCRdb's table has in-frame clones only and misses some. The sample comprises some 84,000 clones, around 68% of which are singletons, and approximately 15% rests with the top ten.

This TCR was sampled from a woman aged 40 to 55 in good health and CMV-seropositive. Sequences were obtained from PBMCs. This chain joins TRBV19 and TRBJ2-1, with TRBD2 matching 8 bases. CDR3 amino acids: CASILSGNDVREQFF. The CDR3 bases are TGTGCCAGTATCCTTAGCGGGAACGATGTACGTGAGCAGTTCTTC. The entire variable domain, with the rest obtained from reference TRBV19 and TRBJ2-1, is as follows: DGGITQSPKYLFRKEGQNVTLSCEQNLNHDAMYWYRQDPGQGLRLIYYSQIVNDFQKGDIAEGYSVSREKKESFPLTVTSAQKNPTAFYLCASILSGNDVREQFFGPGTRLTVL.